This T cell receptor (beta chain) was documented in a study of blood T cell repertoires in COVID-19 (dated by TCRdb to 2020 to 2022). Regarding the study in general: Samples covering the acute and convalescent phases of COVID-19 were provided by collaborators in the United States, Italy and Spain. The prospective study material was composed of cDNA or gDNA derived from T cells, B-cell-depleted T cells, or PBMCs. Deeply sampled blood TCRbeta repertoires from subjects exposed to, actively infected with, or recovered from COVID-19 were included in the dataset. A freely available public database, intended as a resource for researchers studying the immune response to SARS-CoV-2, is where the repertoires were released. Samples were obtained from the ongoing ImmuneRACE study (first 160 participants) and from some 1,200 subjects provided by 6 global collaborators. A de-identified subject ID, COVID-19 status, age in years and sex were almost always included in the sample metadata. HLA class I and class II types, where available, came from metadata supplied by the sample provider rather than from assay-based typing. Study-level results and caveats: Clinical and demographic metadata were provided uncurated, with the amount varying by source and participant.

Counted from cysteine to phenylalanine, this CDR3 has 16 amino acids. Only CDR3 DNA remains: 48 bases, in frame from the first base. CDR1 and CDR2 are drawn from the germline V gene: LGHNA, YNFKEQ. Clipping removes 0 bases from V and 7 bases from J, with 9 as the unmatched junction base count. Whole blood was collected in K2EDTA tubes by collaborating institutions according to the institutions' own protocols. For TCRbeta analysis, collaborators shipped samples as frozen whole blood, isolated PBMCs, or DNA extracted from either of those sample types. The immunoSEQ Assay, a bias-controlled multiplex PCR, was used to amplify TCRbeta CDR3 regions from genomic DNA. The authors' pipeline ran thus. Nucleated cell counts per sample were estimated from amplification of reference gene primers within the assay. To quantify the absolute abundance of each unique TCRbeta CDR3 rearrangement, sequence reads were collapsed and filtered. For each sample, productive Simpson clonality was calculated as the square root of Simpson's diversity index over productive rearrangements. TCRdb stores this immuneACCESS table with in-frame sequences only. Part of the clones is absent; in the studies checked, under half of the shortfall reflects unresolved V genes, and no reason is known for the rest. The DNA was the basis for D and trimming; V, J and clone size are from that table. The sample records over 150,000 clones, 60% to 80% of which are singletons. The ten biggest clones cover more than 25% of the sample.

This clone was observed once. This clone's antigen is unknown. No much larger clone is present one base from it, and per-base qualities are unavailable. The chain uses TRBV4-2 and TRBJ2-1, and 7 junction bases match TRBD2. The sequenced sample was peripheral blood. The source is a woman aged 70-85 years with acute or convalescent COVID-19. The CDR3: CASSQDLGAGLNEQFF. The DNA sequence is TGTGCCAGCAGCCAAGATTTAGGAGCGGGGCTAAATGAGCAGTTCTTC.